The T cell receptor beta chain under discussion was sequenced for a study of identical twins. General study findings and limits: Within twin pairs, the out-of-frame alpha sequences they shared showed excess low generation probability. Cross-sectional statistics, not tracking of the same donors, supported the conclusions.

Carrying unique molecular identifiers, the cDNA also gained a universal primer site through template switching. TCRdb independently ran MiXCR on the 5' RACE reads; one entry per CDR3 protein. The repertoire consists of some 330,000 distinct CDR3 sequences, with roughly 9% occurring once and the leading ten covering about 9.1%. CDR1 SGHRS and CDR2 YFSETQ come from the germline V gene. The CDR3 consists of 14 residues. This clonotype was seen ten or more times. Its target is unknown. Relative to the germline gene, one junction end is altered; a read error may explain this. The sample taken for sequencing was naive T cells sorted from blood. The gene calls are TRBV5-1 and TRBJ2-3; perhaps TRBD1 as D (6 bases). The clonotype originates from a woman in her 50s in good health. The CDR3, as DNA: TGCGCCAGCAGTTTGGACAGATCGAGAGATACGCAGTATTTT. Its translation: CASSLDRSRDTQYF.